These 6 T cell receptor beta chains were all obtained from the same sample, sequenced in a study of T cells after yellow fever vaccination. TCRdb re-analysed the 5' RACE reads in MiXCR, keeping a single row per CDR3 protein. The table has just under 600,000 distinct CDR3 sequences, roughly 14% seen once. Sequenced material: PBMCs, taken on the day of the yellow fever booster vaccination. These receptor sequences come from a man aged 25-45 years who received the YFV17D yellow fever vaccine.

This clonotype appeared many times. The gene calls are TRBV7-9 and TRBJ1-1, with 9 bases identical to TRBD1. The CDR3 consists of 17 residues. From germline, CDR1 is SEHNR and CDR2 FQNEAQ (reference sequence). Germline trimming cut 5 bases from V and 1 base from J; bases unmatched to any gene: 11. The CDR3 region has the DNA TGTGCCAGCAGCGGGTTACAGGGGGCGGGGTGGAACACTGAAGCTTTCTTT. Amino acid sequence: CASSGLQGAGWNTEAFF.

This clonotype was seen a handful of times. This chain uses TRBV7-8 with TRBJ2-1, with D perhaps matching TRBD1 or TRBD2 (5 bases each). The V and J ends lost 2 bases and 9 bases respectively, with 8 bases between them. This CDR3 has 12 amino acids. The germline V gene has CDR1 SGHVS and CDR2 FQNEAQ. The CDR3: CASSLIGTEQFF. The CDR3 coding sequence is TGTGCCAGCAGCTTAATCGGGACTGAGCAGTTCTTC.

This clonotype has more than one count but fewer than ten. The genes are TRBV28 and TRBJ1-2; no firm D call. V was shortened by 2 bases and J by 6 bases, with 7 bases between the two germline ends. CDR3 size: 12 residues. The germline gives CDR1 MDHEN, CDR2 SYDVKM. CDR3 in amino acids: CASSLVRHGYTF. The CDR3 bases are TGTGCCAGCAGTTTAGTCCGGCATGGCTACACCTTC.

This clonotype was counted ten times or more. This sequence joins TRBV6-5 and TRBJ1-5; D may be TRBD1 (6 bases). Germline V gene lookup returns CDR1 MNHEY and CDR2 SVGAGI. Trimming cost V 4 bases and J 2 bases, with 12 bases left between them. The CDR3 length is 15 residues. As DNA, the CDR3 is TGTGCCAGCAGTTTAAAGACAGGAGGCAATCAGCCCCAGCATTTT. Translating gives CASSLKTGGNQPQHF.

The chain has TRBV29-1 and TRBJ2-7, with TRBD1 matching 9 bases. CDR1 SQVTM and CDR2 ANQGSEA come from the germline V gene. V trimming: 6 bases; J trimming: 4 bases; junction bases outside the gene matches: 7. CDR3 length: 13 amino acids. The CDR3 is CSVTGGAGYEQYF. The CDR3 DNA follows: TGCAGCGTAACAGGGGGCGCGGGATACGAGCAGTACTTC.

The rearrangement uses TRBV24-1 and TRBJ2-3; D gene uncertain. Germline CDR1 and CDR2: KGHDR and SFDVKD. V was shortened by 3 bases and J by 0 bases, with 15 bases between the two germline ends. The CDR3 has 17 amino acids. CDR3 in DNA: TGTGCCACCAGTGATCAACCCGCGACTGTTAGCACAGATACGCAGTATTTT. This sequence encodes CATSDQPATVSTDTQYF.